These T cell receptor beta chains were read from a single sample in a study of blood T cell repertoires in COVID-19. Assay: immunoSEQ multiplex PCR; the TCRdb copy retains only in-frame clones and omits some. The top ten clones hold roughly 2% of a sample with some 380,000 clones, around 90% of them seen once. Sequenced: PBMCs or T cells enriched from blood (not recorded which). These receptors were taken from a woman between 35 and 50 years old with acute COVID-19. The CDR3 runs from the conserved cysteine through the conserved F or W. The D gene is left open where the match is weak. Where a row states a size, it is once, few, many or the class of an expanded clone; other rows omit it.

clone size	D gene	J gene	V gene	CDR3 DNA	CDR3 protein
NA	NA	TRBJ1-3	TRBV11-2	TGTGCCAGCAGCTGGGCCTCGAGGGAGAACACCATATATTTT	CASSWASRENTIYF
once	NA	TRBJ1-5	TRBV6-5	TGTGCCAGCACCGAGCGGTGGTATCAGCCCCAGCATTTT	CASTERWYQPQHF
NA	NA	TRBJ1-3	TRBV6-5	TGTGCCAGCAGTCGGACACTCTCTGGAAACACCATATATTTT	CASSRTLSGNTIYF
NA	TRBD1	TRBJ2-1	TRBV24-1	TGTGCCACCAGTGAGCCAACAGGGGGAACCTACAATGAGCAGTTCTTC	CATSEPTGGTYNEQFF
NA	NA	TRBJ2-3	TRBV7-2	TGTGCCAGCAGCTTGGCTTTTGCAGATACGCAGTATTTT	CASSLAFADTQYF
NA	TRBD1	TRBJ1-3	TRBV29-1	TGCAGCGTCGGGACAGCCGGAAACACCATATATTTT	CSVGTAGNTIYF
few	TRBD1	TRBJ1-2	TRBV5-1	TGCGCCAGCAGCTCCAGCGGGACAGGGAACTATGGCTACACCTTC	CASSSSGTGNYGYTF
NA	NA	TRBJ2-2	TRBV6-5	TGTGCCAGCAGTTACGAGGTTCTAGCTCGCACCGGGGAGCTGTTTTTT	CASSYEVLARTGELFF
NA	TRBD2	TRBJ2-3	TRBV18	TGTGCCAGCTCACCGCCCGGTAAGCGGGGGGGCACAGATACGCAGTATTTT	CASSPPGKRGGTDTQYF
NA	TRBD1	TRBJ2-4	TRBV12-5	TGTGCTAGTGGTTGGGGACAGGGAGCGAACATTCAGTACTTC	CASGWGQGANIQYF
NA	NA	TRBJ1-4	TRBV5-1	TGCGCCAGCAGCTTGGCGGGGGGGAGTAATGAAAAACTGTTTTTT	CASSLAGGSNEKLFF
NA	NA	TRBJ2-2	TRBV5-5	TGTGCCAGCAGCTCAGGGCTGGCCACCGGGGAGCTGTTTTTT	CASSSGLATGELFF
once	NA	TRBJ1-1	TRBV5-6	TGTGCCAGCAGCTTGCTGGCCTCCCCTGAAGCTTTCTTT	CASSLLASPEAFF
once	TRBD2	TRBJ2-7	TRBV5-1	TGCGCCAGCAGCTTGGAAGTGACTAGCGGCGAGCAGTACTTC	CASSLEVTSGEQYF
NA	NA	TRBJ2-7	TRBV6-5	TGTGCCAGCAGCCCCGGACACGGGAGCTCCTACGAGCAGTACTTC	CASSPGHGSSYEQYF
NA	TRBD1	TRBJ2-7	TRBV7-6	TGTGCCAGCGCTCGGGACAGGGGCCACGAGCAGTACTTC	CASARDRGHEQYF
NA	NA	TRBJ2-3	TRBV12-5	TGTGCTAGTGGTTCCGCCGCTCAAGGGACTTCTCGAGATACGCAGTATTTT	CASGSAAQGTSRDTQYF
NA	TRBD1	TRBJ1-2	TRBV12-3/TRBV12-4	TGTGCCAGCAGCTATGGACAGGTCGGTGGCTACACCTTC	CASSYGQVGGYTF
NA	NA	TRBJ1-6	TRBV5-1	TGCGCCAGCAGAGCCGGGAGCGCTTATTCACCCCTCCACTTT	CASRAGSAYSPLHF
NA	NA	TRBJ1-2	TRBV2	TGTGCCAGCAGTTCACAGGGATTTGGCTACACCTTC	CASSSQGFGYTF
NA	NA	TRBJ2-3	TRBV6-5	TGTGCCAGCAAATCTAGCACAGATACGCAGTATTTT	CASKSSTDTQYF
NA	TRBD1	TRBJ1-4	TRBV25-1	TGTGCCAGCAGTGAACCGGGACAGGGTCATAATGAAAAACTGTTTTTT	CASSEPGQGHNEKLFF
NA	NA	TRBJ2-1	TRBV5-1	TGCGCCAGCAGCTCCCCCTGGGCAAGCTCCTACAATGAGCAGTTCTTC	CASSSPWASSYNEQFF
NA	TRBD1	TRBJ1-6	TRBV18	TGTGCCAGCTCACCGGGACAGGGGGGCTATAATTCACCCCTCCACTTT	CASSPGQGGYNSPLHF
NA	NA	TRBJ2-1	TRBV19	TGTGCCAGTAAAGAAGTCTCGGGTCCGGAGCAGTTCTTC	CASKEVSGPEQFF
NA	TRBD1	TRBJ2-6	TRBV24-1	TGTGCCACCAGTGACCCTCGACAGGGGTTCGGCAACGTCCTGACTTTC	CATSDPRQGFGNVLTF
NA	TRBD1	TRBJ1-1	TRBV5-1	TGCGCCAGCAGCTTGGGACAGGGCCCCCACACTGAAGCTTTCTTT	CASSLGQGPHTEAFF
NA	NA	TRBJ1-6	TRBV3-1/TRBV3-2	TGTGCCAGCAGCCCGACAGGAGAAACTAATTCACCCCTCCACTTT	CASSPTGETNSPLHF
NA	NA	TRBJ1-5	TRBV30	TGTGCCTGGTCCGGGACACCCAATCAGCCCCAGCATTTT	CAWSGTPNQPQHF
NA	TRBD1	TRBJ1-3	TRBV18	TGTGCCAGCTCACCATCGGCGGACAGGGGGCCTGTTAGCTCTGGAAACACCATATATTTT	CASSPSADRGPVSSGNTIYF
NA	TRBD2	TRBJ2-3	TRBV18	TGTGCCAGCTCACCCGGGACTAGCGGGTGGCGCACAGATACGCAGTATTTT	CASSPGTSGWRTDTQYF
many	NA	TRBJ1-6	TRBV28	TGTGCCAGCAGCACCGGGACATGGGGTTCACCCCTCCACTTT	CASSTGTWGSPLHF
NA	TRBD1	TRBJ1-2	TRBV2	TGTGCCAGCAGTGTGATGGACAGGAGTAACTATGGCTACACCTTC	CASSVMDRSNYGYTF
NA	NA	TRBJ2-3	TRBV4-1	TGCGCCAGCAGCCAAGGGCGGGGCCGAGAATATACGCAGTATTTT	CASSQGRGREYTQYF
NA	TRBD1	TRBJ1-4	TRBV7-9	TGTGCCAGCACCAAGACAGGGAATGAAAAACTGTTTTTT	CASTKTGNEKLFF
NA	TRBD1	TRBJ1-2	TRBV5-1	TGCGCCAGCAGTTTACAGGGGGCGGATGGCTACACCTTC	CASSLQGADGYTF
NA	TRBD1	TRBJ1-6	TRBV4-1	TGCGCCAGCAGCCAAGATCAGGGGGCAAGGTCACCCCTCCACTTT	CASSQDQGARSPLHF
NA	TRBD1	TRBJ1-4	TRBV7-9	TGTGCCAGCAGCTTCCGACAGGGGTCGAATGAAAAACTGTTTTTT	CASSFRQGSNEKLFF
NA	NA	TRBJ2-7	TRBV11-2	TGTGCCAGCAGCTTTTTGAGGGGGAGCTCCTACGAGCAGTACTTC	CASSFLRGSSYEQYF
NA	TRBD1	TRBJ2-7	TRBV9	TGTGCCAGCAGCCCGGGACAGGGGAGCCTGGAGCAGTACTTC	CASSPGQGSLEQYF
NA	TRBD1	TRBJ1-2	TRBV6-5	TGTGCCAGCAGTTTGGGGGTGGACAGGGGCTATGGCTACACCTTC	CASSLGVDRGYGYTF
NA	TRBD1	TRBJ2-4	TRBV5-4	TGTGCCAGCAGCTCCAGAACGCCGGGACAGGGGAACATTCAGTACTTC	CASSSRTPGQGNIQYF
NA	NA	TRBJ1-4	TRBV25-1	TGTGCCAGCAGTGAAAGCCGGCAGGGGTATGAAAAACTGTTTTTT	CASSESRQGYEKLFF
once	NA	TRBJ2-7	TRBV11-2	TGTGCCAGCAGCCCCTCACCCCAGGGCTACGAGCAGTACTTC	CASSPSPQGYEQYF